This T cell receptor beta chain is from a study of regulatory T cells in long-lasting Graves disease (dated by TCRdb to the early 2020s). As for the study more broadly: Newly diagnosed Graves' disease patients had taken antithyroid drugs for less than 3 months. The study was conducted in China and was registered as a clinical trial. TCR sequencing covered around 13 persistent and some 20 newly diagnosed Graves' disease patients, approximately 33 samples in total. Persistent Graves' disease patients were compared with newly diagnosed Graves' disease patients by peripheral blood TCR sequencing and RNA sequencing.

The meaning of the sample's time point label: newly diagnosed GD, antithyroid drugs for less than 3 months. For both TCR sequencing and RNA sequencing, RNA was extracted from PBMCs using TRIzol. The diagnosis of Graves' disease followed American Thyroid Association guidelines. Patients for the study were recruited at an endocrinology department in Xi'an, China. Each patient gave about 10 milliliters of peripheral blood, collected in an EDTA anticoagulant tube. Ficoll Paque Plus density gradient separation was used to isolate PBMCs, and no additional T cell sorting was done. An Agilent 2100 Bioanalyzer and agarose gel were used to assess RNA quality, and a NanoDrop 2000 was used to measure RNA concentration. The trim is 2 bases for V and 0 bases for J, with a gap of 2 bases between the germline ends. The CDR3, from cysteine to phenylalanine, totals 13 residues. The CDR3 DNA has 39 bases and is translated from base 1. Sequences GTSNPN (CDR1) and SVGIG (CDR2) are obtained from the germline V gene (reference sequence).

This clonotype showed up many times. There is no known antigen for this receptor. It has no much larger one-base neighbor in the sample; base qualities were not kept. Library creation used multiplex PCR. Sequenced using an Illumina HiSeq 4000. TCR beta libraries were built with iRepertoire HTBI primers and Arm-PCR amplification of CDR3 regions. Gel purification was performed on PCR products prior to sequencing. In the original analysis: Gene usage analysis of CDR3 amino acid clonotypes used the 62 TRBV and some 15 TRBJ segments found across samples. COPE and FqMerger were used to merge the filtered high-quality paired reads into contigs. BLAST was used to align contigs to the IMGT TRBV, TRBD and TRBJ reference genes, and CDR3 was defined following IMGT. Clonotypes above 0.1% frequency were classified as highly expanded clones. Shannon entropy served as the measure of repertoire diversity, while the Gini coefficient captured V-J evenness. A clonotype found in more than one individual was treated as public. Starting from the raw public reads, TCRdb applied fastp trimming at Q25, assembled clones with MiXCR and retained in-frame beta chains. When rows share a CDR3 protein, they turn into one entry using the most common DNA and genes. In this record, the V and J calls reflect TCRdb's handling and not the investigators' own analysis. The sample yields around 480,000 distinct CDR3 sequences; 15% to 20% were counted once. The top ten constitute 10% to 15% of the sample.

The study at large found these results: The authors acknowledged the small sample size as a limitation that may reduce accuracy. Persistent disease showed preferential use of TRBV28, TRBJ1-2 and TRBJ2-5, whereas newly diagnosed disease favored TRBV20-1 and TRBJ2-1. Only the TCR beta chain was sequenced and analyzed. Persistent patients shared more public clonotypes among themselves (2,741) than newly diagnosed patients did (approximately 970). Only peripheral blood was studied, because thyroid tissue, the primary lesion, was inaccessible. Compared with newly diagnosed patients, persistent Graves' disease patients had lower TCR Shannon entropy and fewer highly expanded clones, which suggests clonal expansion.

In addition, the sample was reused for a study of T cells in Graves' hyperthyroidism and ophthalmopathy. The second study reports: A patient counted as having stable Graves' hyperthyroidism if no progression to ophthalmopathy occurred over 18 months of follow-up. Hyperthyroidism patients were aged 18 to 65 years and newly diagnosed, with disease duration of less than 2 months. Exclusion was applied to patients with uncontrolled infections, other autoimmune diseases, pregnancy or lactation. Diagnoses were established on the basis of clinical symptoms, serum thyroxine and TRAb, thyroid ultrasound, and orbital computed tomography. The TCR CDR3 was subjected to a first round of RT-PCR using the HTBI primer set and the Qiagen OneStep RT-PCR kit. Blood samples also contained most of the expanded thyroid clonotypes (frequency above 0.001), which suggests that blood repertoires may reflect thyroid immune responses. In cross-validation, a model built on a 13 V-J signature told ophthalmopathy apart from stable hyperthyroidism with over 85% sensitivity and about 81% specificity, and in testing the same model reached 80%/75%. In validation, progression to ophthalmopathy was predicted by the model with 70.59% sensitivity and nearly 75% specificity, a median of 6.5 months before onset. To identify distinguishing TCR V-J signatures, a discovery cohort of about 95 patients was used, comprising some 43 with Graves' ophthalmopathy and approximately 57 with stable Graves' hyperthyroidism. Prospective prediction of ophthalmopathy was tested in an independent validation cohort of fewer than 20 hyperthyroidism patients and 17 patients who later progressed to ophthalmopathy. For training and testing, the 100 or so patients in the discovery cohort were randomly divided in a 7:3 ratio. In about 6 Graves' hyperthyroidism patients, the study also compared T-cell repertoires from thyroid tissue with T-cell repertoires from blood. Once sampling was done, hyperthyroidism patients were given methimazole at a starting dose of 30 mg daily, whereas ophthalmopathy patients were given high-dose intravenous methylprednisolone. A second multiplex PCR round built the libraries, followed by size selection and purification. Libraries were sequenced paired-end with 100 bp reads on an Illumina HiSeq2000. Raw data were processed with SOAPnuke, discarding reads with adapters, uncalled bases, mean Phred below 15, or no exact constant-primer or identifier match. COPE v1.2.5 was used to merge the high-quality paired reads, and each unique nucleotide sequence was defined as a clonotype. MiTCR v1.1 was used to align the clonotypes against IMGT TRBV, TRBD and TRBJ reference segments. Analysis was restricted to V-J combinations with a frequency above 0.0001, which covered over 98% of repertoires. A TCS score was defined as the ratio of F50 (clonal expansion) to E x V (chaos), with BLOSUM62-based TCRdist applied between CDR3 peptides within each V-J. Welch's t-statistics and random forest reduced 500 to 550 V-J features to 10 to 15, which were used in a naive Bayes classifier (R e1071). Sample size was not statistically predetermined, and investigators were not blinded to group allocation. According to the paper, TCR Vbeta CDR3 sequencing was carried out on some 140 peripheral blood samples, which came from more than 40 ophthalmopathy, under 85 hyperthyroidism and roughly 17 progressor patients.

The specimen was peripheral blood mononuclear cells (PBMCs), collected at new diagnosis, from a patient treated with antithyroid drugs. This chain is built from TRBV30 and TRBJ2-6, with the identity of the D gene unclear. This receptor was identified in a man aged 40-50 years with Graves disease. Donor details come from another sample of the same person, matched by shared clones. CDR3 loop: CAWSLSGANVLTF. The bases are TGTGCCTGGAGTCTCTCTGGGGCCAACGTCCTGACTTTC. With all but the CDR3 taken from the reference TRBV30 and TRBJ2-6 genes, the full variable domain is: SQTIHQWPATLVQPVGSPLSLECTVEGTSNPNLYWYRQAAGRGLQLLFYSVGIGQISSEVPQNLSASRPQDRQFILSSKKLLLSDSGFYLCAWSLSGANVLTFGAGSRLTVL.